This T cell receptor beta chain derives from a study of blood T cell repertoires in COVID-19. Study-level information: PBMCs, B-cell-depleted T cells, or T cells were the source of the cDNA or gDNA that made up the material.

Sequencing was performed with immunoSEQ multiplex PCR; in TCRdb, only in-frame clones are kept and a portion is missing. The repertoire includes almost 200,000 clones, around 89% of them detected once, and approximately 8.1% sits in the top ten. The V end lost 1 base, the J end lost 4 bases, and 11 bases lay between the germline ends. The CDR3 is 15 amino acids. Germline values: CDR1 SGHAT, CDR2 FQNNGV. Cohorts were determined from participant-reported clinical history. Two negative PCRs, clearance, or symptom resolution characterized the recovered Cohort 3 donors. The sequenced sample consisted of PBMCs or T cells enriched from blood (not recorded which). The chain recombines TRBV11-2 with TRBJ2-1, with D possibly matching TRBD2 (7 bases). The receptor comes from a woman aged 18-29 years who had recovered from COVID-19. Here the CDR3 DNA reads TGTGCCAGCAGCTTAGTTGCGGGGGCTTACAATGAGCAGTTCTTC. This translates into CASSLVAGAYNEQFF.